One and the same sample provided the 24 T cell receptor beta chains below, sequenced in a study of cytomegalovirus exposure and HLA in healthy donors. It was with 60 Vbeta and 13 Jbeta primers that the PCR ran. Assay used: immunoSEQ multiplex PCR; TCRdb lists only in-frame clones, some missing. The sample contains about 200,000 clones, approximately 80% of which appear only once. Material for sequencing was PBMCs. The receptors shown here come from a woman aged 30 to 39 in good health and CMV-seropositive.

V is TRBV5-1 and J is TRBJ2-1; perhaps TRBD2 as D (5 bases). The ends were cut back, 1 base at V and 7 bases at J, with 15 bases in the middle. Germline V gives CDR1 SGHRS, CDR2 YFSETQ. The CDR3 totals 15 residues. As DNA, the CDR3 is TGCGCCAGCAGCTTGCCCCGGGATCTGTGGAATGAGCAGTTCTTC. Encoded protein: CASSLPRDLWNEQFF.

The chain employs TRBV6-6 and TRBJ2-7, with 9 bases aligning to TRBD1. The CDR3 has 15 amino acids. In germline, CDR1 is MNHNY, CDR2 SVGAGI (reference sequence). V was pared by 6 bases and J by 6 bases, with 12 bases of the junction left unmatched. Written as DNA, the CDR3 is TGTGCCAGCAGCCGACCGGGACAGGGATATAGCGAGCAGTACTTC. Its protein product is CASSRPGQGYSEQYF.

The chain joins TRBV27 to TRBJ1-1, with 9 nucleotides matching TRBD1. Germline V lookup: CDR1 MNHEY, CDR2 SMNVEV (reference sequence). The CDR3 is 13 amino acids. The V gene end was trimmed by 6 bases and the J gene end by 4 bases; junction bases not matched to a gene: 3. The CDR3 bases are TGTGCCAGCAGGGGACAGGGCTTCACTGAAGCTTTCTTT. Translation: CASRGQGFTEAFF.

This sequence joins TRBV5-1 and TRBJ2-7; TRBD1 aligns across 7 bases. This CDR3 region has 12 residues. In germline, CDR1 is SGHRS, CDR2 YFSETQ. With 4 bases clipped from V and 5 bases from J, the junction kept 3 bases outside the gene matches. In DNA, the CDR3 is TGCGCCAGCAGCCAAACAGGGGACGAGCAGTACTTC. This encodes CASSQTGDEQYF.

The chain combines TRBV5-6 with TRBJ2-5, with D perhaps matching TRBD2 (5 bases). There are 14 residues in the CDR3. V was shortened by 0 bases and J by 4 bases, with 10 bases between the two germline ends. Germline V gene data show CDR1 as SGHDT and CDR2 as YYEEEE. The CDR3 is CASSLGLLRETQYF. For the CDR3, the DNA is TGTGCCAGCAGCTTGGGACTATTAAGAGAGACCCAGTACTTC.

The rearrangement joins TRBV4-2 to TRBJ2-7; possibly TRBD2 for D (7 bases). Germline V gene sequence: CDR1 LGHNA, CDR2 YNFKEQ. V lost 0 bases and J lost 2, with 11 bases in between. The CDR3 runs to 15 residues. The CDR3 is CASSQEKGGPYEQYF. CDR3 sequence (DNA): TGTGCCAGCAGCCAAGAAAAGGGGGGGCCCTACGAGCAGTACTTC.

Concerning this clone itself: Germline is not matched at one junction end, which may reflect a read error. V gene TRBV7-7 combines with J gene TRBJ2-7, with D possibly matching TRBD1 (6 bases). The CDR3 is 16 amino acids. In germline, CDR1 is SSHAT, CDR2 FNYEAQ (reference sequence). This chain's CDR3 is CASSPYEGGFPYEQYF. CDR3 DNA: TGTGCTAGCAGCCCCTATGAAGGGGGTTTTCCCTACGAGCAGTACTTC.

The chain combines TRBV19 with TRBJ1-4; TRBD1 agrees at 9 bases. Germline-derived CDR1 and CDR2 are LNHDA and SQIVND (reference sequence). The CDR3 totals 14 residues. V was clipped by 4 bases and J by 6 bases; unmatched bases: 3. CDR3 DNA: TGTGCCAGTAGTACACAGGGGGCAGATGAAAAACTGTTTTTT. It encodes CASSTQGADEKLFF.

The rearrangement uses TRBV7-2 and TRBJ2-1, with 15 bases fitting TRBD2. V lost 4 bases, J lost 7 bases, and 11 bases stayed unmatched. This CDR3 has 18 residues. CDR1 SGHTA and CDR2 FQGNSA come from the germline V gene. The CDR3 DNA reads TGTGCCAGCAGCTATACCGGGACTAGCGGGAGGCCTAGTAATGAGCAGTTCTTC. It is translated as CASSYTGTSGRPSNEQFF.

Points on this clone: The sample has other DNA sequences that encode this CDR3 too. The chain joins TRBV19 to TRBJ1-4; D call uncertain. Trimming stripped 7 bases from V and 7 bases from J, with 19 bases between. This CDR3 is 15 amino acids long. CDR1 is LNHDA and CDR2 is SQIVND in the germline V gene (reference sequence). The CDR3: CASNRYARGSEKLFF. The CDR3 DNA follows: TGTGCCAGTAATCGTTATGCCAGAGGGAGTGAAAAACTGTTTTTT.

The rearrangement joins TRBV4-2 to TRBJ2-7; no reliable D call. This CDR3 has 14 residues. CDR1 is LGHNA and CDR2 is YNFKEQ in the germline V gene. Trimming cost V 0 bases and J 5 bases, with 11 bases left between them. This chain's CDR3 is CASSQEMRVDEQYF. CDR3 DNA sequence: TGTGCCAGCAGCCAAGAGATGAGAGTTGACGAGCAGTACTTC.

This clone occurred a few times. The chain carries TRBV28 and TRBJ2-1; the D gene is possibly TRBD2 (6 bases). Deletions cut 3 bases from V and 7 bases from J, with 13 bases between. Germline CDR1 reads MDHEN; CDR2 reads SYDVKM. The CDR3 extends over 14 amino acids. CDR3 sequence (DNA): TGTGCCAGCAGTTTGGGTAGGGAGGTGAATGAGCAGTTCTTC. Translation: CASSLGREVNEQFF.

This clone was observed many times. The chain uses TRBV11-3 and TRBJ2-2, with 8 bases fitting TRBD1. Germline CDR1 reads SGHNT; CDR2 reads YENEEA. The CDR3 length is 16 residues. Germline trimming cut 0 bases from V and 2 bases from J; bases unmatched to any gene: 2. CDR3 nucleotides: TGTGCCAGCAGCTTAGAAACAGGGGGAAACACCGGGGAGCTGTTTTTT. It encodes CASSLETGGNTGELFF.

This clone occurred a few times. This rearrangement joins TRBV6-5 to TRBJ2-5, with 8 bases fitting TRBD2. The CDR3 has 13 amino acids. Trimming took 4 bases from V and 4 from J; bases not matched to a gene: 2. Germline V CDR1 and CDR2: MNHEY, SVGAGI. DNA of the CDR3: TGTGCCAGCAGTTTCGGGGGGGCAGAGACCCAGTACTTC. Protein: CASSFGGAETQYF.

V is TRBV7-8 and J is TRBJ2-1; TRBD2 might be the D (7 bases). The germline V gene encodes CDR1 SGHVS and CDR2 FQNEAQ. Trimming left V 5 bases short and J 9 bases short, with 17 bases between. This CDR3 has 14 amino acids. The CDR3 DNA reads as TGTGCCAGCAGCGCAAGGGGGGGGCCGATTGAGCAGTTCTTC. Translated, it gives CASSARGGPIEQFF.

The chain uses TRBV7-6 and TRBJ1-3, with 8 bases that match TRBD1. The germline CDR1 and CDR2 sequences are SGHVS and FNYEAQ. The V gene end was trimmed by 3 bases and the J gene end by 0 bases; junction bases not matched to a gene: 7. This CDR3 is built from 17 residues. The CDR3 loop reads CASSLLAGGASGNTIYF. CDR3 DNA sequence: TGTGCCAGCAGCTTGTTGGCAGGGGGCGCCTCTGGAAACACCATATATTTT.

This clone has only one observation. The chain couples TRBV28 to TRBJ1-6; 10 bases map to TRBD1. The V gene's germline CDR1 is MDHEN and CDR2 SYDVKM. The CDR3 extends over 17 amino acids. J was trimmed by 7 bases and V by 6 bases; bases with no gene match: 12. DNA for the CDR3: TGTGCCAGCAGCCTCGGGCGACAGGGGGCTTGGAATTCACCCCTCCACTTT. Its translation is CASSLGRQGAWNSPLHF.

The rearrangement uses TRBV27 and TRBJ2-5, with D maybe TRBD1 (6 bases). Germline V gene data show CDR1 as MNHEY and CDR2 as SMNVEV (reference sequence). The CDR3 contains 13 residues. V dropped 3 bases and J dropped 4 bases, with 9 bases sitting between them. This CDR3 is CASSLRGGETQYF. The CDR3 nucleotides are TGTGCCAGCAGTTTGAGAGGGGGAGAGACCCAGTACTTC.

This clone has a handful of counts. V usage is TRBV5-1 and J usage is TRBJ2-7; TRBD1 matches at 9 bases. Germline-derived CDR1 and CDR2 are SGHRS and YFSETQ. The CDR3 runs 14 residues. With V trimmed by 2 bases and J by 6 bases, 6 bases remained unmatched. The CDR3 nucleotides are TGCGCCAGCAGCTTAGGGACAGGGTTCTTCGAGCAGTACTTC. It encodes CASSLGTGFFEQYF. Using reference TRBV5-1 and TRBJ2-7 for the parts outside the CDR3, the full variable domain is KAGVTQTPRYLIKTRGQQVTLSCSPISGHRSVSWYQQTPGQGLQFLFEYFSETQRNKGNFPGRFSGRQFSNSRSEMNVSTLELGDSALYLCASSLGTGFFEQYFGPGTRLTVT.

The rearrangement joins TRBV18 to TRBJ2-3, with 7 bases fitting TRBD1. Per the germline V gene, CDR1 is KGHSH and CDR2 is LQKENI. J was trimmed by 3 bases and V by 3 bases; bases with no gene match: 3. This CDR3 region has 14 residues. The CDR3 reads CASSPNRGTDTQYF. In DNA form, the CDR3 reads TGTGCCAGCTCACCGAACAGGGGAACAGATACGCAGTATTTT.

J is TRBJ1-4 and V is TRBV18, with D perhaps TRBD1 (6 bases). Deletions cut 5 bases from V and 8 bases from J, with 15 bases between. Germline CDR1 is KGHSH and CDR2 is LQKENI. The CDR3 totals 14 residues. CDR3 amino acids: CASSTGSGEEKLFF. DNA for the CDR3: TGTGCCAGCTCAACAGGGTCTGGGGAAGAAAAACTGTTTTTT.

The chain carries TRBV7-2 and TRBJ2-1; TRBD2 matches at 10 bases. The CDR3 is 16 residues long. Trimming cost V 1 base and J 2 bases; bases outside gene matches: 2. Germline CDR1 SGHTA, CDR2 FQGNSA. This CDR3 reads CASSLVGLAAYNEQFF. CDR3 nucleotides: TGTGCCAGCAGCTTAGTCGGACTAGCGGCCTACAATGAGCAGTTCTTC.

In this sample, this clone turned up a few times. This rearrangement joins TRBV28 to TRBJ2-1, with D perhaps matching TRBD1 (6 bases). Trimming shortened V by 4 bases and J by 2 bases, and 6 bases separated the two germline ends. The germline V gene encodes CDR1 MDHEN and CDR2 SYDVKM. The CDR3 runs 13 residues. The CDR3 region is CASSSGAYNEQFF. Written as DNA, the CDR3 is TGTGCCAGCAGTTCAGGGGCCTACAATGAGCAGTTCTTC.

The chain combines TRBV7-9 with TRBJ2-1; no reliable D call. Germline CDR1 and CDR2: SEHNR and FQNEAQ (reference sequence). The V end was cut by 5 bases, the J end by 4 bases, with 12 bases between. CDR3 length: 14 amino acids. This CDR3 reads CASSPPASYNEQFF. CDR3 in DNA: TGTGCCAGCAGCCCCCCCGCCAGTTACAATGAGCAGTTCTTC.